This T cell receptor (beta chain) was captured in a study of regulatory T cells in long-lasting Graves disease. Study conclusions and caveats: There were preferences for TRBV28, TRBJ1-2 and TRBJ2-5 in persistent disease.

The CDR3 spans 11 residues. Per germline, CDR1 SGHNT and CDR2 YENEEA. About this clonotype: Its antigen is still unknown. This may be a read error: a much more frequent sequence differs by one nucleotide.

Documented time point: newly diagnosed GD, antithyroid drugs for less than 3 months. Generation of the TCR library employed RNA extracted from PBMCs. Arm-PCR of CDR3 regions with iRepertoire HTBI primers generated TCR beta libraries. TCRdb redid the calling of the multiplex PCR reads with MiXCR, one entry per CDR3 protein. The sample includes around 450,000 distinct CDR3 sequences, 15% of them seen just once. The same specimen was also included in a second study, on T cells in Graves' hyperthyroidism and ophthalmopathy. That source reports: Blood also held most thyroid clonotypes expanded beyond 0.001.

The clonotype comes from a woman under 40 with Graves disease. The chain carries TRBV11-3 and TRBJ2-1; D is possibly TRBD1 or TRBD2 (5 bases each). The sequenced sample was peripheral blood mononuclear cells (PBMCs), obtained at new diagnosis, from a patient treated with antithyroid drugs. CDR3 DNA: TGTGCCAGCAGCGACGGGACCAAGCAGTCCTTC. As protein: CASSDGTKQSF.